These 19 T cell receptor beta chains came from one sample sequenced in a study of liver allograft versus peripheral blood T cells. Study context: Hepatic allograft T cell receptor repertoires were evaluated relative to those present in recipients' peripheral blood.

TCRdb ran MiXCR on the reads and lists one entry per CDR3 protein. The sample yields fewer than 9,500 distinct CDR3 sequences, approximately 15% seen once. The receptor source for this set is a human patient who had a liver transplant. A share of the T cells may be of graft donor origin.

This clonotype was seen a handful of times. The chain joins TRBV2 to TRBJ1-5; 7 positions agree with TRBD1. This CDR3 contains 13 residues. Per the germline V gene, CDR1 is SNHLY and CDR2 is FYNNEI. Trimming at V came to 7 bases and at J to 5 bases, leaving 5 bases not matched to a gene. CDR3 sequence: CASKGAPDQPQHF. CDR3 nucleotide sequence: TGTGCCAGCAAGGGGGCGCCGGATCAGCCCCAGCATTTT.

The chain joins TRBV2 to TRBJ1-3; D remains unclear. The germline V gene has CDR1 SNHLY and CDR2 FYNNEI. Trimming cost V 1 base and J 0 bases, with 10 bases left between them. The CDR3 is made up of 16 amino acids. The CDR3 is CASSEEGSNSGNTIYF. The CDR3 DNA is TGTGCCAGCAGTGAAGAGGGCAGCAACTCTGGAAACACCATATATTTT.

This clonotype was observed a few times. This sequence joins TRBV5-5 and TRBJ1-2; no reliable D call. Trimming removed 2 bases from V and 0 bases from J, with 11 bases in between. Per the germline V gene, CDR1 is SGHKS and CDR2 is YYEKEE (reference sequence). The CDR3 contains 15 residues. CDR3 protein: CASSLGPNSNYGYTF. The CDR3 region has the DNA TGTGCCAGCAGCTTAGGCCCCAACTCTAACTATGGCTACACCTTC.

The chain couples TRBV20-1 to TRBJ1-2, with D tentatively TRBD1 (5 bases). Germline CDR1 reads DFQATT; CDR2 reads SNEGSKA (reference sequence). The CDR3 is 15 amino acids. V gave up 0 bases and J gave up 6 bases, with 17 bases separating them. CDR3 residues: CSARDPRASENGYTF. The CDR3 DNA follows: TGCAGTGCTAGAGACCCCAGGGCTTCGGAGAATGGCTACACCTTC.

This clonotype has a handful of counts. The CDR3 region is CASSLTGGNTGELFF. DNA of the CDR3: TGTGCCAGCAGCTTAACAGGGGGTAACACCGGGGAGCTGTTTTTT. The rearrangement joins TRBV5-5 to TRBJ2-2, with 8 bases lining up with TRBD1. V lost 2 bases to trimming and J lost 2 bases; unmatched junction nucleotides: 2. The germline gives CDR1 SGHKS, CDR2 YYEKEE (reference sequence). The CDR3 loop spans 15 amino acids.

This clonotype is deemed medium-sized (0.01 to 0.1%). V and J are TRBV18 and TRBJ1-6; 9 nucleotides match TRBD1. Losses at the gene ends were 6 bases for V and 10 bases for J; bases not matched to a gene: 10. This CDR3 region has 15 residues. Germline lookup yields CDR1 KGHSH and CDR2 LQKENI. CDR3 DNA sequence: TGTGCCAGCTCGCAAACTACAGGGGGCGGATCACCCCTCCACTTT. It codes for CASSQTTGGGSPLHF.

J is TRBJ2-1 and V is TRBV5-6; 8 nucleotides line up with TRBD1. Germline values: CDR1 SGHDT, CDR2 YYEEEE. The CDR3 sequence is 12 residues long. Trimming cost V 2 bases and J 10 bases; bases outside gene matches: 2. DNA for the CDR3: TGTGCCAGCAGCTTAGACAGGGGCGAGCAGTTCTTC. It is translated as CASSLDRGEQFF.

Only a few counts were recorded for this clonotype. The chain employs TRBV20-1 and TRBJ2-7; 9 nucleotides line up with TRBD1. V dropped 0 bases and J dropped 5; count of bases not matched to a gene: 8. CDR1 and CDR2 from the germline V gene are DFQATT and SNEGSKA (reference sequence). The CDR3 has 15 amino acids. The CDR3 sequence is CSARDTGQGVHEQYF. CDR3 bases: TGCAGTGCTAGAGATACGGGACAGGGAGTTCACGAGCAGTACTTC.

Many counts were recorded for this clonotype. V is TRBV7-9 and J is TRBJ1-2; D is possibly TRBD1 (6 bases). CDR1 SEHNR and CDR2 FQNEAQ come from the germline V gene (reference sequence). The CDR3 is 15 residues long. V lost 5 bases and J lost 4, with 17 bases in between. CDR3 sequence reads: CASSATGVGLYGYTF. The CDR3 nucleotides read TGTGCCAGCAGCGCGACAGGTGTCGGACTCTATGGCTACACCTTC.

This clonotype counts as medium-sized (0.01 to 0.1%). The chain couples TRBV18 to TRBJ2-2; 7 nucleotides line up with TRBD1. The CDR3 has 16 amino acids. V dropped 4 bases and J dropped 5; count of bases not matched to a gene: 10. The germline gives CDR1 KGHSH, CDR2 LQKENI. CDR3 DNA sequence: TGTGCCAGCTCACTCCCAGGACAGGCAGAGACCGGGGAGCTGTTTTTT. As protein: CASSLPGQAETGELFF.

For this clonotype: This may come from a read error, since a much larger clone is one base off. The genes are TRBV18 and TRBJ2-1; D possibly corresponds to TRBD2 (5 bases). Germline CDR1 and CDR2: KGHSH and LQKENI. The CDR3 runs 14 residues. Between the trimmed V and J ends, which lost 5 bases and 10 bases, there was a span of 18 bases. CDR3: CASSSGKHRTEQFF. CDR3 in DNA: TGTGCCAGCTCATCGGGGAAACATAGGACGGAGCAGTTCTTC.

This clonotype was seen only a few times. The chain links TRBV20-1 to TRBJ1-3; D is undetermined. The CDR3 is made up of 11 amino acids. Germline loops: CDR1 DFQATT, CDR2 SNEGSKA (reference sequence). V dropped 3 bases and J dropped 4 bases, with 4 bases sitting between them. The CDR3 reads CSARGGNTIYF. As DNA, the CDR3 is TGCAGTGCTAGGGGGGGAAACACCATATATTTT.

To note about this clonotype: A read error likely explains this, since a far larger clone differs by one base. This chain joins TRBV6-5 and TRBJ1-2; D call uncertain. Germline V gives CDR1 MNHEY, CDR2 SVGAGI. The length of the CDR3 is 14 residues. CDR3: CVSSYSRFDYGYTF. Written as DNA, the CDR3 is TGTGTCAGCAGTTACAGCCGGTTCGACTATGGCTACACCTTC.

This clonotype is labeled as medium-sized. The rearrangement joins TRBV19 to TRBJ1-4, with 10 positions matching TRBD1. From germline, CDR1 is LNHDA and CDR2 SQIVND (reference sequence). The CDR3 consists of 17 residues. J gave up 2 bases and V 4 bases, and 7 bases lay outside the gene matches. CDR3 bases: TGTGCCAGTAGTACGGACAGGGGGGTGCTTACTAATGAAAAACTGTTTTTT. It codes for CASSTDRGVLTNEKLFF.

The CDR3 DNA is TGTGCCAGCACCCCACGGATGAACACCGGGGAGCTGTTTTTT. This translates into CASTPRMNTGELFF. The chain employs TRBV11-3 and TRBJ2-2; no clear D gene. Germline V gene lookup returns CDR1 SGHNT and CDR2 YENEEA. V was trimmed by 7 bases and J by 1 base, leaving 10 bases between them. The CDR3 totals 14 residues.

This clonotype is labeled medium-sized. The chain employs TRBV24-1 and TRBJ2-2; D is ambiguous. The CDR3 sequence is 12 residues long. Germline CDR1 is KGHDR and CDR2 is SFDVKD. V was cut by 2 bases and J by 5 bases, with 2 bases left in between. The CDR3 coding sequence is TGTGCCACCAGTGATTGGACCGGGGAGCTGTTTTTT. Translating gives CATSDWTGELFF.

In its sample, this clonotype was seen a few times. The gene calls are TRBV20-1 and TRBJ1-1; D uncertain. Germline lookup yields CDR1 DFQATT and CDR2 SNEGSKA (reference sequence). The CDR3 covers 15 residues. V lost 0 bases to trimming and J lost 5 bases, with 16 bases between them. The CDR3 DNA reads TGCAGTGCTAGAGAGGATAGAACACGAGGGACTGAAGCTTTCTTT. As protein: CSAREDRTRGTEAFF.

The chain is built from TRBV18 and TRBJ1-2, with TRBD1 matching 7 bases. The CDR3 has 13 residues. Germline values: CDR1 KGHSH, CDR2 LQKENI. The J segment lost 10 bases and the V segment lost 2 bases, leaving 7 bases of the junction unmatched. The CDR3 reads CASSPETGNYYTF. CDR3 nucleotides: TGTGCCAGCTCACCAGAGACAGGGAATTACTACACCTTC. Full variable domain (missing parts from reference TRBV18 and TRBJ1-2): NAGVMQNPRHLVRRRGQEARLRCSPMKGHSHVYWYRQLPEEGLKFMVYLQKENIIDESGMPKERFSAEFPKEGPSILRIQQVVRGDSAAYFCASSPETGNYYTFGSGTRLTVV.

This clonotype was seen only a few times. The chain recombines TRBV12-3 or TRBV12-4 with TRBJ1-2; D is possibly TRBD1 (6 bases). The length of the CDR3 is 12 residues. With 5 bases removed from V and 8 bases from J, the gap between germline ends came to 12 bases. CDR3 DNA: TGTGCCAGCAGTCCAAGGGGGTCCGGCTACACCTTC. Its translation: CASSPRGSGYTF.